The source of this TCR beta chain is a study of memory CD4+ T cells and cytomegalovirus serostatus. Some clones are missing from TCRdb's copy, which holds only in-frame ones; the method was immunoSEQ multiplex PCR. The table includes 45,000 to 60,000 clones, roughly 78% detected once. Looked up from germline, CDR1 is GTSNPN and CDR2 is SVGIG (reference sequence). Trimming shortened V by 2 bases and J by 6 bases, and 7 bases separated the two germline ends. CDR3 length: 11 residues. Single viable CD3+CD4+CD8-CD45RO+ cells were sorted as the memory CD4+ T cells. General study points: Each of some 67 CMV-associated TCRbeta sequences occurred in one to five individuals. Median bootstrapped AUC for CMV status was about 0.96 originally, 0.85 to 0.92 US-trained. Suggested: most of the CMV-linked TCR signature lies in CD4+ memory cells.

Remarks on this clone: The target antigen is unknown.

The chain uses TRBV30 and TRBJ1-2, with no clear D. The sequence derives from an adult in good health and CMV-seronegative. Sequencing was carried out using memory CD4+ T cells from blood. CDR3 region: CAWSRINGYTF. CDR3 DNA sequence: TGTGCCTGGAGTCGGATAAATGGCTACACCTTC.